Listed below are T cell receptor beta chains from one sample, sequenced in a study of T cell changes during pregnancy in multiple sclerosis. This table comes from immunoSEQ multiplex PCR, and its TCRdb copy is limited to in-frame clones, with some not included. The table lists 45,000 to 50,000 clones, around nine tenths of them singletons. The material was CD4+ T cells from peripheral blood mononuclear cells, obtained in the second trimester of pregnancy. The receptors originated from a female donor in good health, enrolled as a control in a pregnancy study. Both conserved end residues are part of each CDR3. A D gene is named only where the DNA matches it firmly. Size values are once, few and many counts, or a class for expanded clones, and some rows have none.

len,v_gene,abundance,d_gene,j_gene,CDR3nt,CDR3aa
14,TRBV14,-,TRBD1,TRBJ1-2,TGTGCCAGCAGCCAGTTGCGGGGACAGAAGGGCTACACCTTC,CASSQLRGQKGYTF
17,TRBV6-1,once,-,TRBJ1-4,TGTGCCAGCAGTGAAGCGACGGGGTCAGCAACTAATGAAAAACTGTTTTTT,CASSEATGSATNEKLFF
14,TRBV11-3,-,-,TRBJ2-3,TGTGCCAGCAGCTTTACAGCTTTCACAGATACGCAGTATTTT,CASSFTAFTDTQYF
12,TRBV5-4,few,-,TRBJ1-1,TGTGCCAGCAGCTTGGTGGCCTCTGAAGCTTTCTTT,CASSLVASEAFF
14,TRBV14,-,TRBD2,TRBJ2-3,TGTGCCAGCAGGATAGCGGGGGGGTCAGATACGCAGTATTTT,CASRIAGGSDTQYF
16,TRBV4-3,-,-,TRBJ1-4,TGCGCCAGCAGCCAAGATCTAGCTGCGAGGCATGAAAAACTGTTTTTT,CASSQDLAARHEKLFF
15,TRBV11-3,-,-,TRBJ1-3,TGTGCCAGCAGCTTGAGGACTGACTCTGGAAACACCATATATTTT,CASSLRTDSGNTIYF
14,TRBV10-2,-,-,TRBJ1-5,TGCGCCAGCAGTGAGTCGAGGGAGAATCAGCCCCAGCATTTT,CASSESRENQPQHF
15,TRBV4-2,-,TRBD2,TRBJ2-7,TGTGCCAGCAGCCACGGGACTAGCGGGGAATACGAGCAGTACTTC,CASSHGTSGEYEQYF
20,TRBV7-3,-,-,TRBJ1-6,TGTGCCAGCAGCTGCAAGGACAGTGATGGGTCTTCCTCCTATAATTCACCCCTCCACTTT,CASSCKDSDGSSSYNSPLHF
14,TRBV5-1,-,-,TRBJ2-3,TGCGCCAGCAGCTTGTGGCGGGGTACAGATACGCAGTATTTT,CASSLWRGTDTQYF
13,TRBV2,-,-,TRBJ2-7,TGTGCCAGCAATACGGTGAGCTCCTACGAGCAGTACTTC,CASNTVSSYEQYF
15,TRBV18,-,TRBD1,TRBJ1-1,TGTGCCAGCTCACCTGACAGGGCGAAGAACACTGAAGCTTTCTTT,CASSPDRAKNTEAFF
15,TRBV7-2,-,-,TRBJ1-3,TGTGCCAGCAGCCCTGAACTTAACTCTGGAAACACCATATATTTT,CASSPELNSGNTIYF
14,TRBV11-2,once,-,TRBJ2-7,TGTGCCAGCAGCTTAGAAAGACAAGCCTACGAGCAGTACTTC,CASSLERQAYEQYF
16,TRBV18,-,-,TRBJ1-3,TGTGCCAGCTCCGCAAACACAGGTAGCTCTGGAAACACCATATATTTT,CASSANTGSSGNTIYF
14,TRBV10-3,-,-,TRBJ1-1,TGTGCCATCAGTGACGGCCCAGGGGACACTGAAGCTTTCTTT,CAISDGPGDTEAFF
12,TRBV6-6,-,-,TRBJ1-1,TGTGCCAGCAGTTACTCCAACAGGGCCGGTTACTTT,CASSYSNRAGYF
16,TRBV25-1,-,TRBD2,TRBJ2-3,TGTGCCAGCAGTGAACCGGGACTAGCGGGGCTCGGAACGCAGTATTTT,CASSEPGLAGLGTQYF
15,TRBV9,-,TRBD1,TRBJ2-3,TGTGCCAGCAGCGCCGGACAGGGGGAGACAGATACGCAGTATTTT,CASSAGQGETDTQYF
15,TRBV9,-,-,TRBJ2-5,TGTGCCAGCAGTGTTACGGGGGACCCTGGGGAGACCCAGTACTTC,CASSVTGDPGETQYF
16,TRBV5-1,-,-,TRBJ2-1,TGCGCCAGCAGCTTGTTACTACCGAGCTCCTACAATGAGCAGTTCTTC,CASSLLLPSSYNEQFF
14,TRBV18,few,TRBD1,TRBJ1-1,TGTGCCAGCTCACCGCGACAGGGCCCCACTGAAGCTTTCTTT,CASSPRQGPTEAFF
18,TRBV5-6,-,TRBD1,TRBJ1-2,TGTGCCAGCAGCCCCCCCGGACAGGGGGCGAAGGACGGCTATGGCTACACCTTC,CASSPPGQGAKDGYGYTF
17,TRBV11-2,-,-,TRBJ1-1,TGTGCCAGCAAACTAGGGGAGGGCAGAACTATGAACACTGAAGCTTTCTTT,CASKLGEGRTMNTEAFF
15,TRBV2,-,TRBD2,TRBJ2-1,TGTGCCAGCAGTGAAGAACTAGCGGGGTTGAATGAGCAGTTCTTC,CASSEELAGLNEQFF
17,TRBV5-1,-,TRBD1,TRBJ1-2,TGCGCCAGCAGCCTACAGACTAACAGGGGACAAACCTATGGCTACACCTTC,CASSLQTNRGQTYGYTF
11,TRBV30,-,-,TRBJ1-2,TGTGCCTGGAGTACAGCGGAGGGCTACACCTTC,CAWSTAEGYTF
16,TRBV11-2,once,TRBD1,TRBJ1-1,TGTGCCAGCAGCTTAGGTGGACAGGGGCTGAACACTGAAGCTTTCTTT,CASSLGGQGLNTEAFF
13,TRBV30,-,-,TRBJ2-7,TGTGCCTGGAGGAGGGGGGGAATATACGAGCAGTACTTC,CAWRRGGIYEQYF
16,TRBV14,-,TRBD1,TRBJ2-5,TGTGCCAGCAGCCGCCGGACAGGCTCCCTACAAGAGACCCAGTACTTC,CASSRRTGSLQETQYF
15,TRBV4-3,few,TRBD1,TRBJ1-2,TGCGCCAGCAGCCAAGGGACAGGGGGATTCTATGGCTACACCTTC,CASSQGTGGFYGYTF
17,TRBV19,-,TRBD2,TRBJ2-5,TGTGCCAGTAGTAAACAAACAGCGGGGGGCCTCCAAGAGACCCAGTACTTC,CASSKQTAGGLQETQYF
15,TRBV9,-,TRBD2,TRBJ2-5,TGTGCCAGCAGCCCAAAACTAGCGGGGGGAGAGACCCAGTACTTC,CASSPKLAGGETQYF
14,TRBV5-4,-,TRBD1,TRBJ1-4,TGTGCCAGCAGCTTGACAGGGGGAAATGAAAAACTGTTTTTT,CASSLTGGNEKLFF
12,TRBV28,few,-,TRBJ1-2,TGTGCCAGCAGGACAACTCACTATGGCTACACCTTC,CASRTTHYGYTF
13,TRBV18,-,-,TRBJ2-5,TGTGCCAGCTCACCAGGGCGGGGAGAGACCCAGTACTTC,CASSPGRGETQYF
13,TRBV11-3,-,TRBD2,TRBJ2-7,TGTGCCAGCAGCTCAACTAGCGCGTACGAGCAGTACTTC,CASSSTSAYEQYF
14,TRBV27,-,-,TRBJ2-7,TGTGCCAGCAGTTTACGTAGGGGCTCCTTCGAGCAGTACTTC,CASSLRRGSFEQYF
12,TRBV30,-,TRBD2,TRBJ2-3,TGTGCCTGGAGCCCGACTAGCGGTACGCAGTATTTT,CAWSPTSGTQYF
15,TRBV7-9,-,TRBD1,TRBJ1-2,TGTGCCAGCAGCCTCAGACAGGGGTTCGACTATGGCTACACCTTC,CASSLRQGFDYGYTF
16,TRBV4-3,-,-,TRBJ2-2,TGCGCCAGCAGCCAAGATCCCAGGGGGGACACCGGGGAGCTGTTTTTT,CASSQDPRGDTGELFF
14,TRBV5-1,-,-,TRBJ2-7,TGCGCCAGCAGCCCATTCACCGGGAACTACGAGCAGTACTTC,CASSPFTGNYEQYF
14,TRBV30,-,-,TRBJ2-7,TGTGCCTGGAGTCCGCCAGGGGTTCCCCACGAGCAGTACTTC,CAWSPPGVPHEQYF
14,TRBV19,-,TRBD1,TRBJ1-1,TGTGCCAGTAGGAAACAGGACAGGGCCCTTGAAGCTTTCTTT,CASRKQDRALEAFF
15,TRBV7-2,-,-,TRBJ2-1,TGTGCCAGCAGCTCCCAGTCGAGAGGGAACTATGAGCAGTTCTTC,CASSSQSRGNYEQFF
13,TRBV18,-,-,TRBJ1-4,TGTGCCAGCTCCCACGGGACTGAAGAAAAACTGTTTTTT,CASSHGTEEKLFF
14,TRBV19,-,TRBD1,TRBJ1-2,TGTGCCAGTAGTTTACAGGGGGCGGTCTATGGCTACACCTTC,CASSLQGAVYGYTF
20,TRBV4-3,few,TRBD2,TRBJ2-6,TGCGCCAGCAGCCAGACTTACTCCGGGACTAGCGGCTCTGGGGCCAACGTCCTGACTTTC,CASSQTYSGTSGSGANVLTF
13,TRBV7-3,-,-,TRBJ2-5,TGTGCCAGCAGCTTACAGGTTCAAGAGACCCAGTACTTC,CASSLQVQETQYF
12,TRBV19,-,-,TRBJ1-1,TGTGCCAGTACCGGCGACAGGCTTGAAGCTTTCTTT,CASTGDRLEAFF
15,TRBV7-8,-,-,TRBJ1-3,TGTGCCAGCAGCTCGGTCTACGGCTCTGGAAACACCATATATTTT,CASSSVYGSGNTIYF
14,TRBV9,-,TRBD1,TRBJ1-2,TGTGCCAGCAGCGTAGAAGGGGGCAGCTATGGCTACACCTTC,CASSVEGGSYGYTF
12,TRBV7-2,-,TRBD2,TRBJ2-1,TGTGCCAGCAGCTTAATTACCGGGGGGTGGGTCTTC,CASSLITGGWVF